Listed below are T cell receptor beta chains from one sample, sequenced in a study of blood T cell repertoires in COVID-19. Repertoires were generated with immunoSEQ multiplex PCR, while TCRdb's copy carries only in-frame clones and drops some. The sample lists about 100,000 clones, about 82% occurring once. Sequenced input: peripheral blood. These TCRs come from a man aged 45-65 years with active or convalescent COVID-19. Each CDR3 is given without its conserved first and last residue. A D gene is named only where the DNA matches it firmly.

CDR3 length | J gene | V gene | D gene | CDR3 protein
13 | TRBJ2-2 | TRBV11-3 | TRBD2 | ASSLVRGSAGELF
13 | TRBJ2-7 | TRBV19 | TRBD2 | ASSIDSGRAYEQY
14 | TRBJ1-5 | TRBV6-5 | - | ASSSTGRNSNQPQH
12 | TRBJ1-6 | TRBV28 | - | ASSLPNLNSPLH
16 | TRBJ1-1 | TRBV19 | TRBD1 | ASSIDRVSPTGNTEAF
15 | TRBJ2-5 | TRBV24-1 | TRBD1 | ATSDPTGTGEGETQY
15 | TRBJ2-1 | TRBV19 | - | ASSRTTVSGGYNEQF
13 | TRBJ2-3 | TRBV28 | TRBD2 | ASRYTSGQRDTQY
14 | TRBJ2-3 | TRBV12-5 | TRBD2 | ASGFYRDGGTDTQY
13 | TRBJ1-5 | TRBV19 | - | ASSSGVGRNKPQH
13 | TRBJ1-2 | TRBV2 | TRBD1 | ASSERPGGSYGYT
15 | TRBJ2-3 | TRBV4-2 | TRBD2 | ASSQEQTSRGTDTQY
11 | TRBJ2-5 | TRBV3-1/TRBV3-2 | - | ASSQGLQETQY
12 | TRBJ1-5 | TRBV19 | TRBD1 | ASTLQGRNQPQH
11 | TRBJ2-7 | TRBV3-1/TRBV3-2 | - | ASSPSGTYEQY
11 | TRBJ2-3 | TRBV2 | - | ASRGIRPGGQY
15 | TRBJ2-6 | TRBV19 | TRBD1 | ASSVGTGRGWANVLT
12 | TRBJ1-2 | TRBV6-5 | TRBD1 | ATLPGTAFYGYT
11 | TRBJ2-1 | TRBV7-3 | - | ASSPGQNNEQF
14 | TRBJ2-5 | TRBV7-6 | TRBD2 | ASSFTAGGRKETQY
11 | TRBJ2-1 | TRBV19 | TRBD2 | ASSREDYNEQF
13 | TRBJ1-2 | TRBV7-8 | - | ASSLTRQWNYGYT
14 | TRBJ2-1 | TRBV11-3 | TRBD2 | ASTRTSGRFYNEQF
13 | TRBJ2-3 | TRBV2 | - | ASSEIAVSTDTQY